The 13 T cell receptor beta chains below were found in one sample sequenced in a study of beta chain features in type 1 diabetes. Overall study results and limits: Shorter TCRB CDR3s, moderately but significantly so, were found in Type 1 diabetes patients in all four CD4+ subsets.

These receptors have no identified antigens. The sequenced template was cDNA made from the entire isolated RNA. Method: immunoSEQ multiplex PCR; TCRdb's copy keeps in-frame clones and lacks some. Among approximately 260,000 clones, 24% were seen once, and the ten largest hold about 0.012%. The sample was naive CD4+ T cells from blood. All receptors come from a woman in her 30s with type 1 diabetes.

This clone was detected once. V and J are TRBV18 and TRBJ1-2; D remains ambiguous. The germline gives CDR1 KGHSH, CDR2 LQKENI. The CDR3 is 14 amino acids. Between the trimmed V and J ends, which lost 3 bases and 5 bases, there was a span of 13 bases. The CDR3 spells CASSPATDPYGYTF. CDR3 sequence (DNA): TGTGCCAGCTCACCGGCGACTGATCCTTATGGCTACACCTTC.

The genes are TRBV30 and TRBJ2-3; 9 bases are shared with TRBD2. Germline-derived CDR1 and CDR2 are GTSNPN and SVGIG (reference sequence). V trimming: 7 bases; J trimming: 1 base; junction bases outside the gene matches: 9. This CDR3 is 15 amino acids long. The CDR3, as DNA: TGTGCCTTAACAGGGGCTAGCGGGGGCACAGATACGCAGTATTTT. The encoded protein is CALTGASGGTDTQYF.

The rearrangement links TRBV25-1 to TRBJ2-5; TRBD1 matches at 8 bases. This CDR3 spans 14 amino acids. Trimming took 3 bases from V and 5 from J; bases not matched to a gene: 5. Germline V gene lookup returns CDR1 MGHDK and CDR2 SYGVNS. The CDR3: CASSDTGGLETQYF. The DNA for the CDR3 is TGTGCCAGCAGTGACACAGGGGGATTGGAGACCCAGTACTTC. Variable domain in full (rest from reference TRBV25-1 and TRBJ2-5): EADIYQTPRYLVIGTGKKITLECSQTMGHDKMYWYQQDPGMELHLIHYSYGVNSTEKGDLSSESTVSRIRTEHFPLTLESARPSHTSQYLCASSDTGGLETQYFGPGTRLLVL.

Turning to this clone: The DNA is left out, because the CDR3 cannot be placed on it with certainty; the CDR3 is given as TCRdb lists it. This sequence joins TRBV29-1 and TRBJ2-7; the table calls TRBD1, which could not be checked here. Germline V gene sequence: CDR1 SQVTM, CDR2 ANQGSEA. The length of the CDR3 is 14 amino acids, counting both ends. The CDR3: CSVGGGTGDHHRYF.

The rearrangement joins TRBV30 to TRBJ2-5; 12 positions agree with TRBD1. The junction had 9 bases not matched to a gene; V was cut back by 5 bases and J by 5 bases. Germline V gene sequence: CDR1 GTSNPN, CDR2 SVGIG (reference sequence). The CDR3 extends over 15 amino acids. CDR3 amino acids: CAWGPGTGGAETQYF. The CDR3 nucleotides are TGTGCCTGGGGACCGGGGACAGGGGGCGCGGAGACCCAGTACTTC.

This sequence joins TRBV29-1 and TRBJ2-5; 7 nucleotides match TRBD1. Germline-derived CDR1 and CDR2 are SQVTM and ANQGSEA. V was pared by 5 bases and J by 4 bases, with 10 bases of the junction left unmatched. There are 14 residues in the CDR3. CDR3 sequence (DNA): TGCAGCGTTTACCACCTCGACAGGGCAGAGACCCAGTACTTC. Translated: CSVYHLDRAETQYF.

V gene TRBV4-1 combines with J gene TRBJ1-2; D gene uncertain. The germline CDR1 and CDR2 sequences are MGHRA and YSYEKL. The CDR3 is 13 amino acids. The ends were cut back, 2 bases at V and 7 bases at J, with 11 bases in the middle. Here the CDR3 DNA reads TGCGCCAGCAGCCAACAGGATTTGTCTGGCTACACCTTC. As protein: CASSQQDLSGYTF.

This sequence joins TRBV7-8 and TRBJ2-5; D not resolved. The CDR3 is 15 residues long. Germline V CDR1 and CDR2: SGHVS, FQNEAQ. V was pared by 2 bases and J by 1 base, with 11 bases between. CDR3 sequence reads: CASSLRVYSQETQYF. Written as DNA, the CDR3 is TGTGCCAGCAGCTTAAGAGTCTACAGCCAAGAGACCCAGTACTTC.

This chain links TRBV19 with TRBJ1-1; TRBD1 matches 7 bases. V gave up 4 bases and J gave up 0 bases; unmatched junction bases: 8. The CDR3 has 16 amino acids. The germline V gene has CDR1 LNHDA and CDR2 SQIVND (reference sequence). CDR3 bases: TGTGCCAGTAGTACCCTAGCAACAGGGGTGAACACTGAAGCTTTCTTT. Its protein product is CASSTLATGVNTEAFF.

V usage is TRBV15 and J usage is TRBJ1-1; D remains ambiguous. V was trimmed by 0 bases and J by 4 bases, leaving 9 bases between them. The CDR3 contains 14 residues. CDR1 is LNHNV and CDR2 is YYDKDF in the germline V gene (reference sequence). CDR3 loop: CATSRELRGTEAFF. In nucleotides, the CDR3 is TGTGCCACCAGCAGAGAGCTCCGGGGCACTGAAGCTTTCTTT.

This chain uses TRBV18 with TRBJ1-1, with D perhaps matching TRBD1 (6 bases). V was cut by 0 bases and J by 0 bases, with 8 bases left in between. The CDR3 loop spans 15 amino acids. Germline assignment: CDR1 KGHSH and CDR2 LQKENI. CDR3 bases: TGTGCCAGCTCACCACCGAGGGGGATGAACACTGAAGCTTTCTTT. Translating gives CASSPPRGMNTEAFF.

This clone has only a few counts. The rearrangement uses TRBV5-1 and TRBJ2-7, with TRBD2 identical over 8 bases. CDR1 and CDR2 from the germline V gene are SGHRS and YFSETQ. The CDR3 is 14 amino acids. The ends lost 3 bases at V and 5 bases at J; junction bases unmatched: 7. The CDR3 coding sequence is TGCGCCAGCAGCTACCACTTAGCGGGGAACGAGCAGTACTTC. Protein product: CASSYHLAGNEQYF. Complete variable domain (other parts from reference TRBV5-1 and TRBJ2-7): KAGVTQTPRYLIKTRGQQVTLSCSPISGHRSVSWYQQTPGQGLQFLFEYFSETQRNKGNFPGRFSGRQFSNSRSEMNVSTLELGDSALYLCASSYHLAGNEQYFGPGTRLTVT.

The rearrangement links TRBV29-1 to TRBJ2-4; 9 bases line up with TRBD1. V trimming: 7 bases; J trimming: 2 bases; junction bases outside the gene matches: 9. CDR3 length equals 15 residues. CDR1 and CDR2 from the germline V gene are SQVTM and ANQGSEA. The CDR3 spells CSATPGQGTKNIQYF. As DNA, the CDR3 is TGCAGCGCCACCCCGGGACAGGGCACCAAAAACATTCAGTACTTC.